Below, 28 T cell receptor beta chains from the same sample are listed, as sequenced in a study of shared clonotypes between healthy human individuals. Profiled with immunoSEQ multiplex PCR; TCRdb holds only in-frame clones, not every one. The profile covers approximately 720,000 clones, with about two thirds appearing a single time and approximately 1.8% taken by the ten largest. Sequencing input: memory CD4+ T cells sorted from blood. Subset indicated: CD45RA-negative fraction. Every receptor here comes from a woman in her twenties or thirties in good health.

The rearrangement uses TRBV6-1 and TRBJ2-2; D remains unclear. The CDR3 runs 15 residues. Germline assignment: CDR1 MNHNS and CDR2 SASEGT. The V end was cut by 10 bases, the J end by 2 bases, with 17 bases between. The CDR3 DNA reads TGTGCCATCTCCTACCCGGGCGATAACACCGGGGAGCTGTTTTTT. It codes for CAISYPGDNTGELFF.

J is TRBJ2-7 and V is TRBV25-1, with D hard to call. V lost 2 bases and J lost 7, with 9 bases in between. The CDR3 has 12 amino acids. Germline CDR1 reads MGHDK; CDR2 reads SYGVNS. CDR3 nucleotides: TGTGCCAGCAGTGAACCTAGTGGGGAGCAGTACTTC. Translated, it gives CASSEPSGEQYF.

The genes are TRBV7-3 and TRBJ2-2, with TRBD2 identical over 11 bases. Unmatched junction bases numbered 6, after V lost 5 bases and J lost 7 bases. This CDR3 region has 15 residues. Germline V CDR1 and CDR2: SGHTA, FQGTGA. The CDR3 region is CASSTSGSDVGELFF. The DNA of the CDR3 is TGTGCCAGCAGCACTAGCGGGAGTGACGTCGGGGAGCTGTTTTTT.

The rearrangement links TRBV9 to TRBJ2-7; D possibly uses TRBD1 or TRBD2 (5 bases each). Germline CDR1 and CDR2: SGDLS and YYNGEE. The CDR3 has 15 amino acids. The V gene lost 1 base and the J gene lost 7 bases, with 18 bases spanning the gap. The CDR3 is CASSVRDAASPEQYF. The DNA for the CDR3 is TGTGCCAGCAGCGTAAGGGACGCAGCCTCCCCTGAGCAGTACTTC.

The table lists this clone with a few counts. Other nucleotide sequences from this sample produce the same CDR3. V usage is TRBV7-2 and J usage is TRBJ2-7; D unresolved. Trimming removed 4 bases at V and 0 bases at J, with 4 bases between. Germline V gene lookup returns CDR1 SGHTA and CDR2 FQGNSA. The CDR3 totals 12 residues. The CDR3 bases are TGTGCCAGCAGCTCCTACTCCTACGAGCAGTACTTC. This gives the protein CASSSYSYEQYF.

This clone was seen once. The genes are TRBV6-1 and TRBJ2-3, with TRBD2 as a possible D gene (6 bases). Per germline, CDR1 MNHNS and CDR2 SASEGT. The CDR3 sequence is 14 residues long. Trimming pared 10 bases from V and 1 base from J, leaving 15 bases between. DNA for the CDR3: TGTGCCATCAATAGGGCTAGCGGCACAGATACGCAGTATTTT. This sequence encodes CAINRASGTDTQYF.

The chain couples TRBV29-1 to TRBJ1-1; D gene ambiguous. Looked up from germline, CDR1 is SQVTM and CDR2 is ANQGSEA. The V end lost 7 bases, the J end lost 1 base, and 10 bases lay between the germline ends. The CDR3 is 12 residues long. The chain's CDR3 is CSAITRNTEAFF. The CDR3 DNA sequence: TGCAGCGCCATCACTCGGAACACTGAAGCTTTCTTT.

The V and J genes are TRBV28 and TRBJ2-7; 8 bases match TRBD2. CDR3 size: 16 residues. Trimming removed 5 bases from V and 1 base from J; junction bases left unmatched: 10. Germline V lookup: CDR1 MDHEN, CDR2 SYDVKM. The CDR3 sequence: CASSKTQGLVSYEQYF. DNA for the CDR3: TGTGCCAGCAGTAAGACCCAGGGACTAGTTTCCTACGAGCAGTACTTC.

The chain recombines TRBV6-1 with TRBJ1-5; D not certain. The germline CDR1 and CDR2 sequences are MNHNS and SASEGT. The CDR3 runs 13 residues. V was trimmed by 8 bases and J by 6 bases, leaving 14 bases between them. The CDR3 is CASLAGPRQPQHF. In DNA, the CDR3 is TGTGCCAGCCTGGCAGGTCCGCGTCAGCCCCAGCATTTT.

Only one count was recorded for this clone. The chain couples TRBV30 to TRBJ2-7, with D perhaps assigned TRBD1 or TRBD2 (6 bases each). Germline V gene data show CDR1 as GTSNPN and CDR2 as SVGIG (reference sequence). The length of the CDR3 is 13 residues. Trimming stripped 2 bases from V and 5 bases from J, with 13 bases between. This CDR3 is CAWSTTGRHEQYF. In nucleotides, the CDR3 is TGTGCCTGGAGTACAACAGGGAGGCACGAGCAGTACTTC. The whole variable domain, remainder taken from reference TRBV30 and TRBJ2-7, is SQTIHQWPATLVQPVGSPLSLECTVEGTSNPNLYWYRQAAGRGLQLLFYSVGIGQISSEVPQNLSASRPQDRQFILSSKKLLLSDSGFYLCAWSTTGRHEQYFGPGTRLTVT.

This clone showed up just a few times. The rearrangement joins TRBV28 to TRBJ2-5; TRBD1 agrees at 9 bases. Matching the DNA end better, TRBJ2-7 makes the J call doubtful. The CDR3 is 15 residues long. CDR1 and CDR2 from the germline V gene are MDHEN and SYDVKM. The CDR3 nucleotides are TGTGCCAGCAGTCCCGACCGGGACAGGGCCGACGAGCAGTACTTC. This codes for CASSPDRDRADEQYF.

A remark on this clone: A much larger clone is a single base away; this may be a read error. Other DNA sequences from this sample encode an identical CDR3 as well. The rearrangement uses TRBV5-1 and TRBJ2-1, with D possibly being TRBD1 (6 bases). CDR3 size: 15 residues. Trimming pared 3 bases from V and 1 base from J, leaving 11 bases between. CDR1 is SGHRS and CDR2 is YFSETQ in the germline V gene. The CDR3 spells CASSSDSLSYNEQFF. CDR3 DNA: TGCGCCAGCAGCTCGGACAGCCTTTCCTACAATGAGCAGTTCTTC.

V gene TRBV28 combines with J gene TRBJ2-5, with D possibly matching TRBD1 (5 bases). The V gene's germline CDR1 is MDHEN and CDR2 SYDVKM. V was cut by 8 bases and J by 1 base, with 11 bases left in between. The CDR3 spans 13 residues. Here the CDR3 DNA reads TGTGCCAGCCGTCAGGGTGGCCAAGAGACCCAGTACTTC. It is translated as CASRQGGQETQYF.

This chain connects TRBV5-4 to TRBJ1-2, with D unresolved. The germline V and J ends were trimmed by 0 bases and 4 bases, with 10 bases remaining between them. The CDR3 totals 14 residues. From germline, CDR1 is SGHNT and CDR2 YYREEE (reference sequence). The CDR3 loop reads CASSLASDGYGYTF. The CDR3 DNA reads TGTGCCAGCAGCTTGGCCTCGGACGGCTATGGCTACACCTTC.

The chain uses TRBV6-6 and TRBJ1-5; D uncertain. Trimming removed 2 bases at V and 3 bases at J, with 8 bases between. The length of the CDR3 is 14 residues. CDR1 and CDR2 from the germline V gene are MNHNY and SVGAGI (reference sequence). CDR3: CASSYEGDNQPQHF. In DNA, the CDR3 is TGTGCCAGCAGTTACGAGGGCGACAATCAGCCCCAGCATTTT.

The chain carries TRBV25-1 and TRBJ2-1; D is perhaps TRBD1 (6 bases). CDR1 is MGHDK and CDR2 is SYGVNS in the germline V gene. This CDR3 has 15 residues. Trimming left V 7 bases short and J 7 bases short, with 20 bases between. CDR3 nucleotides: TGTGCCAGCAAGCCCGGGGCAGGGGCAGTAAATGAGCAGTTCTTC. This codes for CASKPGAGAVNEQFF.

CDR3 bases: TGTGCCAGCAGCCAAGAAGTGGGAGGGCCGGGTGAGCAGTTCTTC. Its protein is CASSQEVGGPGEQFF. J is TRBJ2-1 and V is TRBV4-2; 7 bases match TRBD2. With V trimmed by 0 bases and J by 9 bases, 8 bases remained unmatched. Per germline, CDR1 LGHNA and CDR2 YNFKEQ. This CDR3 contains 15 residues.

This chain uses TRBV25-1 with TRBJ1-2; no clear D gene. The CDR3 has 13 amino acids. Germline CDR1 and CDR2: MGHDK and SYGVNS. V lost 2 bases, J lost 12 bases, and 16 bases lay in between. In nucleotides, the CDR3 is TGTGCCAGCAGTGAAGAACTTCAGGAGGTCGACACCTTC. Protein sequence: CASSEELQEVDTF.

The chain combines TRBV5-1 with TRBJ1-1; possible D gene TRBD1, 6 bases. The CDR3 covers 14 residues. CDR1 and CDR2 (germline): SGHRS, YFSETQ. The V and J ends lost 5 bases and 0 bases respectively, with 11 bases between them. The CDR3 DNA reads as TGCGCCAGCAGGAGACAGGAGTTGAACACTGAAGCTTTCTTT. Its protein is CASRRQELNTEAFF.

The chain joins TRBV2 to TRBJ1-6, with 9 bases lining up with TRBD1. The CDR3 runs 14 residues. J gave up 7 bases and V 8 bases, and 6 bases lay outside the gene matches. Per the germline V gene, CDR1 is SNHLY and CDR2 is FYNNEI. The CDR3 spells CASFWDRENSPLHF. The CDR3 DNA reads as TGTGCCAGCTTTTGGGACAGGGAGAATTCACCCCTCCACTTT.

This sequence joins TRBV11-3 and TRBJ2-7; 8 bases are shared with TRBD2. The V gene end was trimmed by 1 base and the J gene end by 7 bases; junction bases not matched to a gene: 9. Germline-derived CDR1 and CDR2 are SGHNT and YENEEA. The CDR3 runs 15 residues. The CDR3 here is CASSLAAGGEWEQYF. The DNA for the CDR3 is TGTGCCAGCAGCTTAGCGGCGGGAGGCGAATGGGAGCAGTACTTC. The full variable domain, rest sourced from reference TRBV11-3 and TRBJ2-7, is EAGVVQSPRYKIIEKKQPVAFWCNPISGHNTLYWYLQNLGQGPELLIRYENEEAVDDSQLPKDRFSAERLKGVDSTLKIQPAELGDSAVYLCASSLAAGGEWEQYFGPGTRLTVT.

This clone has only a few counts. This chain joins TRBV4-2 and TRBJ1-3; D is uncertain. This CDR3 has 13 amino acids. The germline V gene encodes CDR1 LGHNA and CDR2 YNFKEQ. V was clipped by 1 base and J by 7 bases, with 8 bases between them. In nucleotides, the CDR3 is TGTGCCAGCAGCCAAGGCATCAGGAACACCATATATTTT. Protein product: CASSQGIRNTIYF.

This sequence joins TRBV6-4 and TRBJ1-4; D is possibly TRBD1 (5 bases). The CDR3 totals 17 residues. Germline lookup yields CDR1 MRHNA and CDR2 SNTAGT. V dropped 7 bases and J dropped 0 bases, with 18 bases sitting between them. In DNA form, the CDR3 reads TGTGCCAGCATATTGGGGCCCACCCTCGCAACTAATGAAAAACTGTTTTTT. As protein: CASILGPTLATNEKLFF.

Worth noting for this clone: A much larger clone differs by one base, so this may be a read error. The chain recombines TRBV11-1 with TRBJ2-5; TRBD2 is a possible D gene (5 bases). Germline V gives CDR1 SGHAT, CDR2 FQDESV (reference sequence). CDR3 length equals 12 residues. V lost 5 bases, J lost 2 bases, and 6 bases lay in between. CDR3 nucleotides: TGTGCCAGCAGCCGGACTCAAGAGACCCAGTACTTC. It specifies CASSRTQETQYF.

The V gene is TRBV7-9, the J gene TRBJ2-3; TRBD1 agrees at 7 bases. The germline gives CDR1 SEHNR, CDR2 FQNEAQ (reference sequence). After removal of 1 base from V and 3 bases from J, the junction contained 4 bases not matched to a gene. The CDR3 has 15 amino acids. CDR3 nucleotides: TGTGCCAGCAGCTTAGTGACAGGGCTGACAGATACGCAGTATTTT. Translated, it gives CASSLVTGLTDTQYF.

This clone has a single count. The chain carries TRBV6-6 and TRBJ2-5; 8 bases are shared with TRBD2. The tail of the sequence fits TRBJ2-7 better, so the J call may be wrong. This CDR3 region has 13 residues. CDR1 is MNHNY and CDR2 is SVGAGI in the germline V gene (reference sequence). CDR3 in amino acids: CASGVAGTYEQYF. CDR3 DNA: TGTGCCAGCGGGGTAGCGGGAACCTACGAGCAGTACTTC.

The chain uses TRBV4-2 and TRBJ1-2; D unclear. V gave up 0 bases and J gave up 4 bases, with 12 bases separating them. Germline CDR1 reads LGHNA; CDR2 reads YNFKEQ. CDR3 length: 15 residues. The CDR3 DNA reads TGTGCCAGCAGCCAAGAATTCGGTTTGGCCTATGGCTACACCTTC. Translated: CASSQEFGLAYGYTF.

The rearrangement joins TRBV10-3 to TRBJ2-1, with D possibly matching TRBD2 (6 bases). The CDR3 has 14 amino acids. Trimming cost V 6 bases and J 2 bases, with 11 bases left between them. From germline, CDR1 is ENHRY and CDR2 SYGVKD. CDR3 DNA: TGTGCCATCAGGCCGGGACTGACCTACAATGAGCAGTTCTTC. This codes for CAIRPGLTYNEQFF.